What follows are 31 T cell receptor beta chains derived from one specimen sequenced in a study of tissue T cells after allogeneic stem cell transplantation. The assay was immunoSEQ multiplex PCR, and TCRdb's table has in-frame clones only and misses some. Here the sample spans over 25,000 clones, roughly 87% being singletons. The sample was blood, taken before transplantation. These receptors all stem from a woman aged 18-49 years who later had graft-versus-host disease after an allogeneic stem cell transplant.

This clone has a single count. The gene calls are TRBV30 and TRBJ2-2, with D tentatively TRBD2 (6 bases). The CDR3 extends over 15 amino acids. Trimming left V 6 bases short and J 2 bases short, with 16 bases between. The germline CDR1 and CDR2 sequences are GTSNPN and SVGIG (reference sequence). The DNA of the CDR3 is TGTGCCTGTCACTTCGGGACTCTTAACACCGGGGAGCTGTTTTTT. Translated: CACHFGTLNTGELFF.

The gene calls are TRBV7-9 and TRBJ1-1; no clear D gene. V shed 1 base and J shed 2 bases, with 5 bases lying between them. Germline CDR1 and CDR2: SEHNR and FQNEAQ (reference sequence). The CDR3 runs to 13 residues. DNA of the CDR3: TGTGCCAGCAGCTTAGAGGTAAACACTGAAGCTTTCTTT. Its protein product is CASSLEVNTEAFF.

This rearrangement joins TRBV6-6 to TRBJ1-1; 7 positions match TRBD1. The CDR3 has 14 residues. Germline lookup yields CDR1 MNHNY and CDR2 SVGAGI (reference sequence). Trimming cost V 7 bases and J 0 bases; bases outside gene matches: 5. The CDR3 DNA follows: TGTGCCAGCAATGACAGGGCTATGAACACTGAAGCTTTCTTT. As protein: CASNDRAMNTEAFF.

The chain employs TRBV29-1 and TRBJ1-2; D call uncertain. The V gene lost 3 bases and the J gene lost 3 bases, with 8 bases spanning the gap. Germline V gene data show CDR1 as SQVTM and CDR2 as ANQGSEA. The CDR3 length is 12 residues. The CDR3 DNA sequence: TGCAGCGTTGAGCCTTTGGACTATGGCTACACCTTC. Translating it yields CSVEPLDYGYTF.

The chain links TRBV19 to TRBJ2-3; maybe TRBD1 (6 bases). The CDR3 is 15 amino acids. Germline CDR1 reads LNHDA; CDR2 reads SQIVND (reference sequence). The V end lost 3 bases, the J end lost 4 bases, and 14 bases lay between the germline ends. In DNA form, the CDR3 reads TGTGCCAGTAGTATGTCACAGGGATTGGCAGATACGCAGTATTTT. Translating it yields CASSMSQGLADTQYF.

This chain uses TRBV7-9 with TRBJ2-2; D call uncertain. Per germline, CDR1 SEHNR and CDR2 FQNEAQ (reference sequence). V lost 3 bases to trimming and J lost 0 bases, with 11 bases between them. The length of the CDR3 is 16 residues. In nucleotides, the CDR3 is TGTGCCAGCAGCTTCCTGTGGAAATCGAACACCGGGGAGCTGTTTTTT. It encodes CASSFLWKSNTGELFF.

This chain connects TRBV4-1 to TRBJ1-1, with a tentative D call TRBD1 (5 bases). V was cut by 0 bases and J by 7 bases, with 27 bases left in between. Germline V CDR1 and CDR2: MGHRA, YSYEKL. This CDR3 comprises 19 residues. The CDR3 bases are TGCGCCAGCAGCCAAGATCTTAAGGGGTCGAAGAAGGGGTTTAATGAAGCTTTCTTT. Amino acids: CASSQDLKGSKKGFNEAFF.

The rearrangement uses TRBV7-2 and TRBJ1-3, with unresolved D. CDR3 length: 12 amino acids. V was pared by 1 base and J by 3 bases, with 1 base between. Germline V gene data show CDR1 as SGHTA and CDR2 as FQGNSA. The CDR3 is CASSLDGNTIYF. DNA for the CDR3: TGTGCCAGCAGCTTAGATGGAAACACCATATATTTT.

CDR3 region: CASSQRPGDEQYF. The DNA of the CDR3 is TGTGCCAGCAGCCAACGCCCAGGGGACGAGCAGTACTTC. The rearrangement links TRBV4-2 to TRBJ2-7; D perhaps matches TRBD1 (6 bases). CDR1 and CDR2 from the germline V gene are LGHNA and YNFKEQ. V lost 2 bases to trimming and J lost 5 bases, with 10 bases between them. This CDR3 is built from 13 residues.

This sequence joins TRBV28 and TRBJ1-2, with TRBD1 matching 8 bases. Germline V lookup: CDR1 MDHEN, CDR2 SYDVKM. V trimming: 0 bases; J trimming: 4 bases; junction bases outside the gene matches: 7. The CDR3 length is 16 residues. CDR3: CASSLWAGGAGYGYTF. CDR3 in DNA: TGTGCCAGCAGTTTATGGGCAGGGGGCGCCGGCTATGGCTACACCTTC.

This clone was found once. The chain employs TRBV27 and TRBJ2-3, with 7 bases identical to TRBD2. This CDR3 has 15 residues. V was clipped by 5 bases and J by 4 bases; unmatched bases: 9. Germline assignment: CDR1 MNHEY and CDR2 SMNVEV (reference sequence). CDR3 in amino acids: CASSPRLARADTQYF. The CDR3 DNA sequence: TGTGCCAGCAGTCCGAGACTAGCTAGGGCAGATACGCAGTATTTT.

This clone was detected only once. The CDR3 DNA sequence: TGCGCCAGCAGTGAGTCGGGCGGAGCCTACGAGCAGTACTTC. As protein: CASSESGGAYEQYF. The V and J genes are TRBV10-1 and TRBJ2-7; D is unresolved. Germline-derived CDR1 and CDR2 are WNHNN and SYGVQD (reference sequence). The CDR3 loop spans 14 amino acids. Trimming took off 0 bases at V and 2 bases at J, with 8 bases between the two ends.

The rearrangement joins TRBV7-9 to TRBJ2-1, with D unclear. The CDR3 loop spans 13 amino acids. Trimming removed 2 bases from V and 10 bases from J, with 12 bases in between. Germline loops: CDR1 SEHNR, CDR2 FQNEAQ (reference sequence). The CDR3 DNA follows: TGTGCCAGCAGCTTAACCGATAAATTAGAGCAGTTCTTC. Amino acid sequence: CASSLTDKLEQFF.

The CDR3 sequence is CASSFGDYNEQFF. Here the CDR3 DNA reads TGTGCCAGCAGCTTCGGGGATTACAATGAGCAGTTCTTC. This chain uses TRBV5-4 with TRBJ2-1, with D perhaps matching TRBD2 (5 bases). The ends were cut back, 2 bases at V and 4 bases at J, with 7 bases in the middle. The CDR3 has 13 amino acids. CDR1 and CDR2 (germline): SGHNT, YYREEE (reference sequence).

V is TRBV3-1 (or the pseudogene TRBV3-2) and J is TRBJ1-5; D uncertain. This CDR3 has 12 amino acids. From germline, CDR1 is LGHDT and CDR2 YNNKEL (reference sequence). Trimming took 0 bases from V and 6 from J, leaving 3 bases between them. The DNA for the CDR3 is TGTGCCAGCAGCCAAGACGGTCAGCCCCAGCATTTT. It codes for CASSQDGQPQHF.

The chain combines TRBV5-4 with TRBJ2-1; the match to TRBD2 covers 9 bases. The CDR3 sequence is 16 residues long. CDR1 and CDR2 (germline): SGHNT, YYREEE (reference sequence). J was trimmed by 2 bases and V by 0 bases; bases with no gene match: 3. CDR3 coding DNA: TGTGCCAGCAGCTTGGCGGGCGGGGGGGCCTACAATGAGCAGTTCTTC. Residues: CASSLAGGGAYNEQFF.

This sequence joins TRBV30 and TRBJ1-1, with 11 nucleotides matching TRBD1. V was clipped by 3 bases and J by 6 bases; unmatched bases: 6. This CDR3 spans 14 amino acids. CDR1 and CDR2 from the germline V gene are GTSNPN and SVGIG (reference sequence). In DNA, the CDR3 is TGTGCCTGGAGAAGGGACAGGGGGGGCTCTGAAGCTTTCTTT. This sequence encodes CAWRRDRGGSEAFF.

The CDR3 sequence is CASSLGGMDNSPLHF. CDR3 DNA sequence: TGTGCCAGCAGCTTAGGAGGGATGGATAATTCACCCCTCCACTTT. The chain uses TRBV7-9 and TRBJ1-6; D not certain. Germline CDR1 is SEHNR and CDR2 is FQNEAQ (reference sequence). Trimming took off 1 base at V and 5 bases at J, with 9 bases between the two ends. The CDR3 sequence is 15 residues long.

Details on this clone: This may arise from a read error, as a much more abundant clone is one base away. Within the sample, other DNA sequences also encode this same CDR3. The chain joins TRBV28 to TRBJ1-6; D not certain. The CDR3 spans 15 residues. V lost 2 bases and J 7 bases, leaving 12 bases between the germline ends. Germline loops: CDR1 MDHEN, CDR2 SYDVKM. CDR3 sequence reads: CASSLGPRKNSPLHF. The CDR3 nucleotides are TGTGCCAGCAGTTTAGGTCCCCGTAAAAATTCACCCCTCCACTTT. Full variable domain (outside the CDR3, taken from reference TRBV28 and TRBJ1-6): DVKVTQSSRYLVKRTGEKVFLECVQDMDHENMFWYRQDPGLGLRLIYFSYDVKMKEKGDIPEGYSVSREKKERFSLILESASTNQTSMYLCASSLGPRKNSPLHFGNGTRLTVT.

V gene TRBV10-3 combines with J gene TRBJ1-5; 7 positions match TRBD1. J was trimmed by 2 bases and V by 11 bases; bases with no gene match: 3. This CDR3 contains 12 residues. Per germline, CDR1 ENHRY and CDR2 SYGVKD. CDR3: CAGGQGNQPQHF. DNA of the CDR3: TGTGCCGGAGGACAGGGCAATCAGCCCCAGCATTTT.

This chain uses TRBV5-1 with TRBJ1-1; D is undetermined. This CDR3 region has 15 residues. Trimming removed 0 bases from V and 1 base from J, with 10 bases in between. Germline-derived CDR1 and CDR2 are SGHRS and YFSETQ. The CDR3 DNA reads TGCGCCAGCAGCTTGGGGGCGGGTGCGAACACTGAAGCTTTCTTT. Protein: CASSLGAGANTEAFF.

The chain combines TRBV27 with TRBJ2-7; D is uncertain. This CDR3 contains 11 residues. CDR1 MNHEY and CDR2 SMNVEV come from the germline V gene (reference sequence). Trimming took 8 bases from V and 4 from J, leaving 9 bases between them. CDR3 in DNA: TGTGCCAGCGCCGACGGATACGAGCAGTACTTC. This gives the protein CASADGYEQYF.

Of note for this clone: This sample includes further DNA sequences coding for the same CDR3. The rearrangement joins TRBV28 to TRBJ1-1, with D unclear. Germline V gives CDR1 MDHEN, CDR2 SYDVKM. The germline V and J ends were trimmed by 2 bases and 3 bases, with 7 bases remaining between them. This CDR3 spans 13 amino acids. The CDR3, as DNA: TGTGCCAGCAGTTTACGGGGAGACACTGAAGCTTTCTTT. It specifies CASSLRGDTEAFF.

V is TRBV6-5 and J is TRBJ1-2; D is undetermined. The CDR3 sequence is 15 residues long. The V end lost 7 bases, the J end lost 8 bases, and 23 bases lay between the germline ends. Germline CDR1 MNHEY, CDR2 SVGAGI. CDR3 in DNA: TGTGCCAGCACCAAGTCCATGGCCGCGGGTGGAGGCTACACCTTC. Amino acids: CASTKSMAAGGGYTF.

V gene TRBV30 combines with J gene TRBJ1-1; the D gene is possibly TRBD1 (6 bases). V lost 1 base to trimming and J lost 8 bases, with 17 bases between them. CDR1 is GTSNPN and CDR2 is SVGIG in the germline V gene (reference sequence). CDR3 size: 14 residues. The CDR3, as DNA: TGTGCCTGGAGTGCCCTGACGGGGGCAAGGGAAGCTTTCTTT. Translating it yields CAWSALTGAREAFF.

This clone was counted a few times. This rearrangement joins TRBV5-5 to TRBJ1-6; D is possibly TRBD1 (5 bases). Germline V gene sequence: CDR1 SGHKS, CDR2 YYEKEE (reference sequence). V was pared by 0 bases and J by 15 bases, with 13 bases between. The length of the CDR3 is 13 residues. The CDR3 reads CASSLGTWEGLHF. DNA for the CDR3: TGTGCCAGCAGCTTGGGGACATGGGAGGGCCTCCACTTT.

V usage is TRBV27 and J usage is TRBJ2-7, with 8 bases fitting TRBD1. The V segment lost 2 bases and the J segment 5 bases; nucleotides outside the gene matches: 5. This CDR3 contains 14 residues. Germline V lookup: CDR1 MNHEY, CDR2 SMNVEV (reference sequence). The CDR3 region is CASSLKDRAHEQYF. The CDR3 DNA is TGTGCCAGCAGTTTAAAGGACAGGGCCCACGAGCAGTACTTC.

The V call is TRBV9, the J call TRBJ1-2; D gene unclear. Germline V gene sequence: CDR1 SGDLS, CDR2 YYNGEE. Trimming took 0 bases from V and 2 from J, leaving 5 bases between them. There are 13 residues in the CDR3. Here the CDR3 DNA reads TGTGCCAGCAGCGTAGGAGGGAACTATGGCTACACCTTC. This encodes CASSVGGNYGYTF.

The J gene is TRBJ1-6, the V gene TRBV6-5; 10 bases match TRBD1. The CDR3 has 14 residues. Trimming cost V 8 bases and J 8 bases; bases outside gene matches: 6. Germline V gene data show CDR1 as MNHEY and CDR2 as SVGAGI. CDR3 region: CASAGTGAYSPLHF. The CDR3 coding sequence is TGTGCCAGCGCAGGGACAGGGGCTTATTCACCCCTCCACTTT.

The V gene is TRBV4-3, the J gene TRBJ2-5, with D possibly called TRBD1 or TRBD2 (5 bases each). The CDR3 extends over 15 amino acids. Per the germline V gene, CDR1 is LGHNA and CDR2 is YSLEER. V lost 4 bases and J lost 1, with 13 bases in between. The CDR3 DNA is TGCGCCAGCAGCCGTAGTATTGGGGGCCAAGAGACCCAGTACTTC. Its translation: CASSRSIGGQETQYF.

This sequence joins TRBV7-9 and TRBJ1-1; perhaps TRBD1 as D (6 bases). Germline V lookup: CDR1 SEHNR, CDR2 FQNEAQ (reference sequence). The CDR3 spans 14 residues. Trimming removed 2 bases from V and 4 bases from J, with 11 bases in between. CDR3: CASSLRGQGTEAFF. CDR3 sequence (DNA): TGTGCCAGCAGCTTACGGGGGCAGGGCACTGAAGCTTTCTTT.